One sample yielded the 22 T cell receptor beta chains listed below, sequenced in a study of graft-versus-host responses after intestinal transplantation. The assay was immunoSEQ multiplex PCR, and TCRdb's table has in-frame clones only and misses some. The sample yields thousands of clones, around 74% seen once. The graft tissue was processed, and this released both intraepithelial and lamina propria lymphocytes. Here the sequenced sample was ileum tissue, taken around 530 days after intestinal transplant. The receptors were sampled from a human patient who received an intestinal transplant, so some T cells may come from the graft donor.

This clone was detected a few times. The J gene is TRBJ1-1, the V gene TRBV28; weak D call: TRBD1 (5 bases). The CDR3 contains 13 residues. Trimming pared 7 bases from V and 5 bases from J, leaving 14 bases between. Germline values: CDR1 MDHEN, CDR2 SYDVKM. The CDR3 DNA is TGTGCCAGCATCCCCGGGTGGGGGACTGAAGCTTTCTTT. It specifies CASIPGWGTEAFF.

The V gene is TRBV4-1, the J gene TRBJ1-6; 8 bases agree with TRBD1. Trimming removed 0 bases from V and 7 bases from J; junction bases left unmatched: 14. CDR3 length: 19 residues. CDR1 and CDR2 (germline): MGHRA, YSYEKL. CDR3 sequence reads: CASSQDPILRTGMNSPLHF. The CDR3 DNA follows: TGCGCCAGCAGCCAAGATCCCATTTTAAGGACAGGGATGAATTCACCCCTCCACTTT.

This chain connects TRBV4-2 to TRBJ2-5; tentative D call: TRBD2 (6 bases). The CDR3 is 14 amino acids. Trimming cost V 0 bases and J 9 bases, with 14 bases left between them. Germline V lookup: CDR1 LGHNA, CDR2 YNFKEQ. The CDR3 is CASSQEGSGSPQYF. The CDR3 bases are TGTGCCAGCAGCCAAGAAGGGTCCGGGAGCCCCCAGTACTTC.

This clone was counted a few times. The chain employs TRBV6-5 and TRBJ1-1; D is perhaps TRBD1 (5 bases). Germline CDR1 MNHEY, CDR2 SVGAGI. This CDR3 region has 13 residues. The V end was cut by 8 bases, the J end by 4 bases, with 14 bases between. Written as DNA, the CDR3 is TGTGCCAGCGGGAGAGGGGCTACCACTGAAGCTTTCTTT. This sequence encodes CASGRGATTEAFF.

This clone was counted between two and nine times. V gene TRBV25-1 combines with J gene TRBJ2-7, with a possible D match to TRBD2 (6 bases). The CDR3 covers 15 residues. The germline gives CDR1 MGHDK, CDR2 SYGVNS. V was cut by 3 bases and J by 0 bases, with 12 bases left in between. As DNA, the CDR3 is TGTGCCAGCAGTGAGTTGGGGGGTAGCTCCTACGAGCAGTACTTC. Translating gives CASSELGGSSYEQYF.

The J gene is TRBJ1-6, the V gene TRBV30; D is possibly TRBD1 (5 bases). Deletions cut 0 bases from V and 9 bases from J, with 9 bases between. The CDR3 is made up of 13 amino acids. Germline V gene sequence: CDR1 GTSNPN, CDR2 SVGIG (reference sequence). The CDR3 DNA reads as TGTGCCTGGAGTGTAGCCGGGGCTTCACCCCTCCACTTT. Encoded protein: CAWSVAGASPLHF.

CDR3 loop: CSVGQNTGELFF. The CDR3 DNA is TGCAGCGTTGGACAGAACACCGGGGAGCTGTTTTTT. The rearrangement uses TRBV29-1 and TRBJ2-2; D gene uncertain. Germline V gene lookup returns CDR1 SQVTM and CDR2 ANQGSEA. V gave up 4 bases and J gave up 1 base, with 4 bases separating them. The CDR3 runs 12 residues.

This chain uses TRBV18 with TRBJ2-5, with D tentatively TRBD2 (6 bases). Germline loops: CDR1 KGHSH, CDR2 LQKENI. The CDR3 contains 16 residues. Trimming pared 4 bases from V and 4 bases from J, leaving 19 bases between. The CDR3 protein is CASSQRGGKGGETQYF. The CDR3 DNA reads TGTGCCAGCTCACAGCGAGGCGGCAAGGGAGGAGAGACCCAGTACTTC.

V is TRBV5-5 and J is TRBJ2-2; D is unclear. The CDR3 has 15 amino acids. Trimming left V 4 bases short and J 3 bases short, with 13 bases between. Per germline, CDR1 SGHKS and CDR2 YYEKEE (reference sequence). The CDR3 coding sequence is TGTGCCAGCAGCCCCGTTGGGGTCGACACCGGGGAGCTGTTTTTT. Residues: CASSPVGVDTGELFF.

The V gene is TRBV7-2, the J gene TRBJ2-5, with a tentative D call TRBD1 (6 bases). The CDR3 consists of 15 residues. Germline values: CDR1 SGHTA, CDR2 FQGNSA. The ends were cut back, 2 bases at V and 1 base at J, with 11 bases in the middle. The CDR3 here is CASSLRGTPQETQYF. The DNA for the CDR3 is TGTGCCAGCAGCTTAAGGGGGACACCCCAAGAGACCCAGTACTTC. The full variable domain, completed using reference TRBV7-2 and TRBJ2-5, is GAGVSQSPSNKVTEKGKDVELRCDPISGHTALYWYRQSLGQGLEFLIYFQGNSAPDKSGLPSDRFSAERTGGSVSTLTIQRTQQEDSAVYLCASSLRGTPQETQYFGPGTRLLVL.

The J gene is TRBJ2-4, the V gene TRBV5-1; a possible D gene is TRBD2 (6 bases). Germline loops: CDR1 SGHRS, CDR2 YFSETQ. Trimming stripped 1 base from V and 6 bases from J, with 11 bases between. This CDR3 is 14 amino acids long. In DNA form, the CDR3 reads TGCGCCAGCAGCTTGAGCGGGTGGTCAAACATTCAGTACTTC. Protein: CASSLSGWSNIQYF. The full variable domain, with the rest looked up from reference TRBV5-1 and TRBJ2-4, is KAGVTQTPRYLIKTRGQQVTLSCSPISGHRSVSWYQQTPGQGLQFLFEYFSETQRNKGNFPGRFSGRQFSNSRSEMNVSTLELGDSALYLCASSLSGWSNIQYFGAGTRLSVL.

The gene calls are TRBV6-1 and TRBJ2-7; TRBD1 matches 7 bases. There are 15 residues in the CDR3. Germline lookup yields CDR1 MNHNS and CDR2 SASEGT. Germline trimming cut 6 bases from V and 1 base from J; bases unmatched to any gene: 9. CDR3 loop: CASSLQGQLSYEQYF. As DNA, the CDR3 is TGTGCCAGCAGCCTTCAGGGACAGTTATCCTACGAGCAGTACTTC.

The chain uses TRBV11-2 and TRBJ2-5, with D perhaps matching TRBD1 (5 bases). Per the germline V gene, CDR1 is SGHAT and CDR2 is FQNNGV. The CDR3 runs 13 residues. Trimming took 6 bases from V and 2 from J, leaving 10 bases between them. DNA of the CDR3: TGTGCCAGCAGATGGGGCAGTCAAGAGACCCAGTACTTC. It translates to CASRWGSQETQYF. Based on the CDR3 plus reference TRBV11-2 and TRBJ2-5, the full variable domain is EAGVAQSPRYKIIEKRQSVAFWCNPISGHATLYWYQQILGQGPKLLIQFQNNGVVDDSQLPKDRFSAERLKGVDSTLKIQPAKLEDSAVYLCASRWGSQETQYFGPGTRLLVL.

The CDR3 here is CASSSEGGGTFNYGYTF. In DNA, the CDR3 is TGTGCCAGCAGCTCCGAAGGGGGGGGAACCTTTAACTATGGCTACACCTTC. The V and J genes are TRBV28 and TRBJ1-2; D is perhaps TRBD1 (6 bases). With 6 bases removed from V and 1 base from J, the gap between germline ends came to 21 bases. CDR3 length equals 17 residues. Germline V gene sequence: CDR1 MDHEN, CDR2 SYDVKM.

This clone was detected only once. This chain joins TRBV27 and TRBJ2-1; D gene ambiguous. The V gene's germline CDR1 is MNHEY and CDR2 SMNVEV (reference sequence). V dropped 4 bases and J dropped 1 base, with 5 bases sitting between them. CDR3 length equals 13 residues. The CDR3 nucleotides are TGTGCCAGCAGTTATACGTCCTACAATGAGCAGTTCTTC. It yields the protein CASSYTSYNEQFF.

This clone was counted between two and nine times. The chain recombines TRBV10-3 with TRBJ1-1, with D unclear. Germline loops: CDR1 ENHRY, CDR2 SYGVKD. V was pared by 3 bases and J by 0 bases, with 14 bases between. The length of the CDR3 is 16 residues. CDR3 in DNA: TGTGCCATCAGTGACGCTGGGAGCGGAATGAACACTGAAGCTTTCTTT. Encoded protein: CAISDAGSGMNTEAFF.

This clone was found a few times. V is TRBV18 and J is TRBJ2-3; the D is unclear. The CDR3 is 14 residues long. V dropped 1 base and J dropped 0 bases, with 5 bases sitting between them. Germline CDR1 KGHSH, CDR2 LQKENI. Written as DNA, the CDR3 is TGTGCCAGCTCACCACGAAGTAGCACAGATACGCAGTATTTT. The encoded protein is CASSPRSSTDTQYF.

This CDR3 is CASSQGAGVVETQYF. CDR3 DNA: TGTGCCAGCAGCCAAGGGGCGGGAGTCGTAGAGACCCAGTACTTC. The genes are TRBV4-2 and TRBJ2-5, with 7 bases fitting TRBD2. Trimming removed 1 base from V and 4 bases from J; junction bases left unmatched: 6. Germline values: CDR1 LGHNA, CDR2 YNFKEQ. The CDR3 is 15 residues long.

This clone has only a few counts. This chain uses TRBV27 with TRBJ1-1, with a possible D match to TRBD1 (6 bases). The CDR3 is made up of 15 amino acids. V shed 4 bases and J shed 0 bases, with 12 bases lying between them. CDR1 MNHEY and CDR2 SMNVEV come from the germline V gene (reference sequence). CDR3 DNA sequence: TGTGCCAGCAGTTCGTACAGGGCAATGAACACTGAAGCTTTCTTT. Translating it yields CASSSYRAMNTEAFF.

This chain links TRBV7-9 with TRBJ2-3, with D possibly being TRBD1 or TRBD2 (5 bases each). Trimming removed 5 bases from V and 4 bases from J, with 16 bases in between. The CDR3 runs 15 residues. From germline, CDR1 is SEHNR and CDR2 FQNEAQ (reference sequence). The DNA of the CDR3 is TGTGCCAGCAGCCCCCGGGCCGGGGCCCCAGATACGCAGTATTTT. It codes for CASSPRAGAPDTQYF.

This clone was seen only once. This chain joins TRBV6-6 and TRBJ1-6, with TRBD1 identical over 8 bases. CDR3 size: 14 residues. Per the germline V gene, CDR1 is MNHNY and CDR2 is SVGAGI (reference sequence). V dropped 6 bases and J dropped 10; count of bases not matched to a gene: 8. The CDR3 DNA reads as TGTGCCAGCAGCCACGGACAGGGCGGGTCACCCCTCCACTTT. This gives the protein CASSHGQGGSPLHF.

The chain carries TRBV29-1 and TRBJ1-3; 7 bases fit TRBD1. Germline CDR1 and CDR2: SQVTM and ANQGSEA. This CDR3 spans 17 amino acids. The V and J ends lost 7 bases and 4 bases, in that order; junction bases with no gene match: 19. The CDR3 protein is CSASNTMTGLAGNTIYF. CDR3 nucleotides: TGCAGCGCTTCGAACACAATGACAGGGTTAGCAGGAAACACCATATATTTT.